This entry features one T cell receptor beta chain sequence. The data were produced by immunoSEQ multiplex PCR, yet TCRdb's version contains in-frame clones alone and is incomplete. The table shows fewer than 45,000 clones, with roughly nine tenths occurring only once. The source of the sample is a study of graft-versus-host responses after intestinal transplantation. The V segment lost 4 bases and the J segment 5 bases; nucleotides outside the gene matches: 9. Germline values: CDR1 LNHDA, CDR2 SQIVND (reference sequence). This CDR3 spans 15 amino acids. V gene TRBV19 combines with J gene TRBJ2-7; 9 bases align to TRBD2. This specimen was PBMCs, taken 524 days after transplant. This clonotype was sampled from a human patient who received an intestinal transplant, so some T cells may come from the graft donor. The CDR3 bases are TGTGCCAGTAGTACCCTTAGCGGGAGAGGAAACGAGCAGTACTTC. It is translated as CASSTLSGRGNEQYF.